One and the same sample provided the 12 T cell receptor beta chains below, sequenced in a study of blood T cells in healthy people across ages. The use of a sample-barcoded 5' primer and a J-beta primer mix characterized a second PCR of about 7 to 12 cycles. TCRdb re-called the 5' RACE reads through MiXCR, storing one row per CDR3 protein. Here the sample spans 1.5 million to 2 million distinct CDR3 sequences, around half being singletons. Sequencing was performed on blood. Receptors were obtained from a woman aged 40 to 55 in good health.

This clonotype has more than one count but fewer than ten. Here the CDR3 reads CASSLVLAGGYQETQYF. The CDR3 DNA is TGTGCCAGCAGCTTGGTGCTAGCGGGGGGCTACCAAGAGACCCAGTACTTC. This chain links TRBV5-5 with TRBJ2-5; 11 bases are a match to TRBD2. CDR1 and CDR2 (germline): SGHKS, YYEKEE (reference sequence). CDR3 length equals 17 residues. The V segment lost 0 bases and the J segment 0 bases; nucleotides outside the gene matches: 4.

This rearrangement joins TRBV7-2 to TRBJ2-1; D is possibly TRBD1 or TRBD2 (5 bases each). There are 19 residues in the CDR3. Trimming removed 5 bases from V and 1 base from J, with 24 bases in between. Germline loops: CDR1 SGHTA, CDR2 FQGNSA. CDR3 sequence: CASSPPGAGTRGSYNEQFF. Here the CDR3 DNA reads TGTGCCAGCAGCCCCCCCGGGGCCGGGACCCGAGGATCCTACAATGAGCAGTTCTTC.

This rearrangement joins TRBV27 to TRBJ2-5, with TRBD2 matching over 10 bases. V lost 5 bases, J lost 3 bases, and 12 bases stayed unmatched. The CDR3 spans 17 residues. Germline V lookup: CDR1 MNHEY, CDR2 SMNVEV (reference sequence). CDR3 loop: CASSPSAGLAEKETQYF. The CDR3 coding sequence is TGTGCCAGCAGTCCGTCCGCCGGACTAGCGGAAAAAGAGACCCAGTACTTC.

This clonotype was seen a few times. The rearrangement links TRBV27 to TRBJ2-6; TRBD1 matches 10 bases. Losses at the gene ends were 4 bases for V and 4 bases for J; bases not matched to a gene: 10. The CDR3 is 18 residues long. The germline V gene has CDR1 MNHEY and CDR2 SMNVEV (reference sequence). The CDR3 DNA reads as TGTGCCAGCAGTTCCATCTGGACAGGGGGTTCCGGGGCCAACGTCCTGACTTTC. This translates into CASSSIWTGGSGANVLTF.

This clonotype was counted at least ten times. The chain recombines TRBV12-3 or TRBV12-4 with TRBJ1-2; D is possibly TRBD1 (5 bases). The length of the CDR3 is 12 residues. The V end lost 5 bases, the J end lost 6 bases, and 10 bases lay between the germline ends. CDR3 sequence reads: CASSRGRDGYTF. The DNA of the CDR3 is TGTGCCAGCAGTCGGGGACGCGATGGCTACACCTTC.

This clonotype was detected only a few times. J is TRBJ2-7 and V is TRBV7-8, with 10 positions matching TRBD1. Germline V gene sequence: CDR1 SGHVS, CDR2 FQNEAQ. The CDR3 has 16 amino acids. Trimming at V came to 3 bases and at J to 3 bases, leaving 8 bases not matched to a gene. Here the CDR3 DNA reads TGTGCCAGCAGCTTCCCGGGCGGGACAGGGGACTACGAGCAGTACTTC. It is translated as CASSFPGGTGDYEQYF.

The J gene is TRBJ2-4, the V gene TRBV6-1, with a tentative D call TRBD1 (5 bases). Germline loops: CDR1 MNHNS, CDR2 SASEGT. V shed 4 bases and J shed 2 bases, with 6 bases lying between them. CDR3 length: 13 residues. The CDR3 here is CASSAGTKNIQYF. The CDR3 DNA is TGTGCCAGCAGTGCAGGGACCAAAAACATTCAGTACTTC.

This clonotype was seen at least ten times. The chain couples TRBV7-9 to TRBJ2-7, with TRBD1 matching over 10 bases. Germline V lookup: CDR1 SEHNR, CDR2 FQNEAQ (reference sequence). There are 15 residues in the CDR3. Germline trimming cut 6 bases from V and 0 bases from J; bases unmatched to any gene: 5. The chain's CDR3 is CASSWGQGFSYEQYF. CDR3 bases: TGTGCCAGCAGTTGGGGACAGGGGTTCTCCTACGAGCAGTACTTC.

The chain has TRBV5-6 and TRBJ1-2; TRBD1 agrees at 9 bases. Germline lookup yields CDR1 SGHDT and CDR2 YYEEEE. The CDR3 loop spans 14 amino acids. The V and J ends lost 2 bases and 6 bases, in that order; junction bases with no gene match: 5. For the CDR3, the DNA is TGTGCCAGCAGCTTCCCTACAGGGGGCGATGGCTACACCTTC. Translation gives CASSFPTGGDGYTF.

V is TRBV27 and J is TRBJ1-6, with 7 bases that match TRBD1. This CDR3 region has 16 residues. Germline V CDR1 and CDR2: MNHEY, SMNVEV (reference sequence). Trimming cost V 2 bases and J 6 bases; bases outside gene matches: 7. CDR3 sequence reads: CASSLRWTGTNSPLHF. The CDR3 DNA follows: TGTGCCAGCAGTTTACGTTGGACAGGAACTAATTCACCCCTCCACTTT.

This clonotype turned up a few times. The V call is TRBV20-1, the J call TRBJ2-3; D is unclear. The CDR3 runs to 14 residues. Deletions cut 3 bases from V and 1 base from J, with 11 bases between. Germline loops: CDR1 DFQATT, CDR2 SNEGSKA (reference sequence). The chain's CDR3 is CSASPAHGTDTQYF. The CDR3 nucleotides are TGCAGTGCTAGTCCTGCTCACGGCACAGATACGCAGTATTTT.

In its sample, this clonotype was seen a few times. This chain joins TRBV24-1 and TRBJ2-5, with D possibly TRBD2 on 5 matching bases. There are 12 residues in the CDR3. The germline gives CDR1 KGHDR, CDR2 SFDVKD. The germline V and J ends were trimmed by 0 bases and 10 bases, with 8 bases remaining between them. The CDR3 region is CATSDLRGYQYF. CDR3 DNA: TGTGCCACCAGTGATTTGAGAGGGTACCAGTACTTC.